This T cell receptor beta chain is from a study of T cells in Graves' hyperthyroidism and ophthalmopathy. At least ten counts were recorded for this clonotype. Individuals with ophthalmopathy presented a Clinical Activity Score of at least 3, a NOSPECS grade of at least 4 and a duration under 3 months. RNA transcripts provided the source from which TCR beta CDR3 regions were amplified. Using the HTBI primer set, a first-round RT-PCR was run on the TCR CDR3. TCRdb passed the multiplex PCR reads through MiXCR, listing each CDR3 protein once. This sample yields 500,000 to 650,000 distinct CDR3 sequences, of which about 15% are seen a single time; approximately 12% belongs to the top ten. Per germline, CDR1 SGHTA and CDR2 FQGTGA. Germline trimming cut 5 bases from V and 1 base from J; bases unmatched to any gene: 9. This CDR3 spans 16 amino acids.

J is TRBJ2-3 and V is TRBV7-3; TRBD1 aligns across 7 bases. Sequencing was carried out using blood. This sequence originates from a woman in her fifties or sixties with Graves' ophthalmopathy. The CDR3 region is CASSLLQGIGTDTQYF. The CDR3 DNA reads TGTGCCAGCAGCCTGCTACAGGGGATCGGCACAGATACGCAGTATTTT. The full variable domain, with the rest looked up from reference TRBV7-3 and TRBJ2-3, is GAGVSQTPSNKVTEKGKYVELRCDPISGHTALYWYRQSLGQGPEFLIYFQGTGAADDSGLPNDRFFAVRPEGSVSTLKIQRTERGDSAVYLCASSLLQGIGTDTQYFGPGTRLTVL.